One sample yielded the 15 T cell receptor beta chains listed below, sequenced in a study of cytomegalovirus exposure and HLA in healthy donors. In the PCR, 60 Vbeta and 13 Jbeta primers were used. Profiled with immunoSEQ multiplex PCR; TCRdb holds only in-frame clones, not every one. The data hold about 140,000 clones, with about 80% observed a single time. Sequencing was done on a sample of PBMCs. Every receptor here comes from a man aged 40-50 years in good health and CMV-seropositive.

This chain connects TRBV2 to TRBJ2-2; D remains unclear. Trimming left V 4 bases short and J 8 bases short, with 11 bases between. The germline CDR1 and CDR2 sequences are SNHLY and FYNNEI. The CDR3 has 13 residues. CDR3 residues: CASSGGPWGELFF. The CDR3, as DNA: TGTGCCAGCAGTGGCGGCCCTTGGGGGGAGCTGTTTTTT.

This clone has only one observation. V usage is TRBV7-2 and J usage is TRBJ2-3; 15 bases align to TRBD2. The CDR3 runs to 16 residues. CDR1 and CDR2 (germline): SGHTA, FQGNSA. Trimming took 4 bases from V and 3 from J; bases not matched to a gene: 2. In DNA form, the CDR3 reads TGTGCCAGCAGCTCGGGACTAGCGGGGGGTACAGATACGCAGTATTTT. Amino acid sequence: CASSSGLAGGTDTQYF.

The chain combines TRBV19 with TRBJ1-5, with D tentatively TRBD1 (5 bases). Trimming cost V 3 bases and J 2 bases, with 11 bases left between them. The length of the CDR3 is 15 residues. Germline V gene sequence: CDR1 LNHDA, CDR2 SQIVND (reference sequence). The DNA of the CDR3 is TGTGCCAGTAGTATGTTCGGGGGTGGCAATCAGCCCCAGCATTTT. This sequence encodes CASSMFGGGNQPQHF.

CDR3 amino acids: CASSLDSNYGYTF. For the CDR3, the DNA is TGTGCCAGCAGCTTAGACAGCAACTATGGCTACACCTTC. The chain joins TRBV11-1 to TRBJ1-2; D is undetermined. The germline V and J ends were trimmed by 1 base and 2 bases, with 5 bases remaining between them. Germline values: CDR1 SGHAT, CDR2 FQDESV (reference sequence). The CDR3 spans 13 residues.

The chain links TRBV27 to TRBJ1-1, with D perhaps TRBD1 (6 bases). V was pared by 3 bases and J by 2 bases, with 19 bases between. Per the germline V gene, CDR1 is MNHEY and CDR2 is SMNVEV (reference sequence). This CDR3 has 17 residues. As DNA, the CDR3 is TGTGCCAGCAGTTTTGGTTCCGTGACAGGCTTCAACACTGAAGCTTTCTTT. This gives the protein CASSFGSVTGFNTEAFF.

The V call is TRBV6-5, the J call TRBJ2-3; 8 nucleotides match TRBD1. This CDR3 has 14 residues. Looked up from germline, CDR1 is MNHEY and CDR2 is SVGAGI. Trimming cost V 2 bases and J 6 bases; bases outside gene matches: 4. DNA of the CDR3: TGTGCCAGCAGTTACCGGACAGGGTGGGATACGCAGTATTTT. Translated, it gives CASSYRTGWDTQYF.

The chain recombines TRBV5-6 with TRBJ2-1, with TRBD1 identical over 9 bases. J was trimmed by 7 bases and V by 4 bases; bases with no gene match: 9. The germline gives CDR1 SGHDT, CDR2 YYEEEE. CDR3 length equals 15 residues. In nucleotides, the CDR3 is TGTGCCAGCAGCCCCCGGAACAGGGGGCAAAATGAGCAGTTCTTC. This sequence encodes CASSPRNRGQNEQFF.

This clone occurred a few times. The chain is built from TRBV19 and TRBJ2-6, with 7 nucleotides matching TRBD1. V was clipped by 6 bases and J by 0 bases; unmatched bases: 5. CDR3 length: 16 residues. In germline, CDR1 is LNHDA, CDR2 SQIVND (reference sequence). This CDR3 reads CASRGTASSGANVLTF. CDR3 nucleotide sequence: TGTGCCAGTAGAGGGACAGCAAGCTCTGGGGCCAACGTCCTGACTTTC.

The sample holds one count of this clone. Germline and junction disagree at one end, which may indicate a read error. The chain carries TRBV7-9 and TRBJ2-7; D ambiguous. This CDR3 is 14 amino acids long. The germline gives CDR1 SEHNR, CDR2 FQNEAQ (reference sequence). The CDR3 DNA sequence: TGTTCCAGCAGCTTAGACTGGAGCTCCTACGAGCAGTACTTC. As protein: CSSSLDWSSYEQYF.

J is TRBJ2-3 and V is TRBV19; 7 bases fit TRBD2. The length of the CDR3 is 15 residues. Germline CDR1 and CDR2: LNHDA and SQIVND (reference sequence). With V trimmed by 7 bases and J by 0 bases, 7 bases remained unmatched. The CDR3: CASNDGRASTDTQYF. DNA of the CDR3: TGTGCCAGTAACGATGGGAGGGCCAGCACAGATACGCAGTATTTT.

In regard to this clone: The sample contains more than one DNA sequence encoding this CDR3. V usage is TRBV9 and J usage is TRBJ1-2; D perhaps matches TRBD1 (5 bases). Per germline, CDR1 SGDLS and CDR2 YYNGEE. The CDR3 runs 15 residues. Deletions cut 0 bases from V and 0 bases from J, with 9 bases between. CDR3 amino acids: CASSVGDSANYGYTF. CDR3 in DNA: TGTGCCAGCAGCGTAGGGGACTCAGCTAACTATGGCTACACCTTC.

This clone has a handful of counts. The chain has TRBV5-1 and TRBJ2-5; tentatively, D is TRBD2 (6 bases). The length of the CDR3 is 13 residues. Deletions cut 2 bases from V and 5 bases from J, with 10 bases between. The germline gives CDR1 SGHRS, CDR2 YFSETQ. The chain's CDR3 is CASSFGRQETQYF. CDR3 nucleotide sequence: TGCGCCAGCAGCTTCGGGAGACAGGAGACCCAGTACTTC. The full variable domain, rest sourced from reference TRBV5-1 and TRBJ2-5, is KAGVTQTPRYLIKTRGQQVTLSCSPISGHRSVSWYQQTPGQGLQFLFEYFSETQRNKGNFPGRFSGRQFSNSRSEMNVSTLELGDSALYLCASSFGRQETQYFGPGTRLLVL.

This chain links TRBV5-4 with TRBJ1-2; 8 bases are shared with TRBD1. J lost 4 bases, V lost 4 bases, and 6 bases had no gene match. CDR3 size: 14 residues. From germline, CDR1 is SGHNT and CDR2 YYREEE (reference sequence). This CDR3 reads CASSPDRDPYGYTF. In DNA form, the CDR3 reads TGTGCCAGCAGCCCGGACAGGGACCCCTATGGCTACACCTTC.

This rearrangement joins TRBV7-2 to TRBJ1-5; 8 nucleotides match TRBD1. Germline trimming cut 5 bases from V and 4 bases from J; bases unmatched to any gene: 10. The CDR3 is 16 amino acids. In germline, CDR1 is SGHTA, CDR2 FQGNSA. For the CDR3, the DNA is TGTGCCAGCAGCCCCGAGGACAGGGTGGGTAATCAGCCCCAGCATTTT. Translation: CASSPEDRVGNQPQHF.

This chain connects TRBV9 to TRBJ1-5, with TRBD1 as a possible D gene (6 bases). The germline gives CDR1 SGDLS, CDR2 YYNGEE. There are 14 residues in the CDR3. V was shortened by 0 bases and J by 8 bases, with 12 bases between the two germline ends. CDR3 amino acids: CASSVGLGDKPQHF. Here the CDR3 DNA reads TGTGCCAGCAGCGTAGGATTAGGGGACAAGCCCCAGCATTTT. Variable domain in full (rest from reference TRBV9 and TRBJ1-5): DSGVTQTPKHLITATGQRVTLRCSPRSGDLSVYWYQQSLDQGLQFLIQYYNGEERAKGNILERFSAQQFPDLHSELNLSSLELGDSALYFCASSVGLGDKPQHFGDGTRLSIL.